Each of the 29 T cell receptor beta chains below was sequenced from the same sample in a study of shared clonotypes between healthy human individuals. Produced via immunoSEQ multiplex PCR; TCRdb's table is partial and in-frame only. The sample holds fewer than 550,000 clones, over 75% seen once. Sequencing input: PBMCs. The receptors here all came from a woman between 40 and 50 years old in good health. Some clones in this sample may be carry-over from other donors' samples.

The chain joins TRBV28 to TRBJ2-3; the D gene is possibly TRBD2 (6 bases). There are 15 residues in the CDR3. V was cut by 5 bases and J by 2 bases, with 14 bases left in between. CDR1 is MDHEN and CDR2 is SYDVKM in the germline V gene. CDR3 loop: CASSGTLADTDTQYF. The CDR3 DNA follows: TGTGCCAGCAGTGGTACACTAGCAGACACAGATACGCAGTATTTT.

The DNA for the CDR3 is TGTGCCAGCAGATCACAGGCCGCCGGGACTGAAGCTTTCTTT. It encodes CASRSQAAGTEAFF. The chain joins TRBV2 to TRBJ1-1; possibly TRBD1 for D (5 bases). The CDR3 extends over 14 amino acids. CDR1 and CDR2 from the germline V gene are SNHLY and FYNNEI. Trimming left V 6 bases short and J 5 bases short, with 16 bases between.

This sequence joins TRBV28 and TRBJ2-5; 13 bases fit TRBD2. The V gene's germline CDR1 is MDHEN and CDR2 SYDVKM. The V and J ends lost 5 bases and 2 bases, in that order; junction bases with no gene match: 17. The CDR3 covers 20 residues. The CDR3 is CASSLIIGLAGDGYQETQYF. DNA for the CDR3: TGTGCCAGCAGTCTAATCATCGGACTAGCGGGAGATGGGTATCAAGAGACCCAGTACTTC.

The chain recombines TRBV9 with TRBJ1-2, with a tentative D call TRBD1 (5 bases). The V end was cut by 3 bases, the J end by 8 bases, with 14 bases between. Germline assignment: CDR1 SGDLS and CDR2 YYNGEE. The CDR3 is 13 residues long. The CDR3 region is CASSGIRGVGYTF. The CDR3 coding sequence is TGTGCCAGCAGCGGGATACGAGGGGTAGGCTACACCTTC. The whole variable domain, filled in from reference TRBV9 and TRBJ1-2, reads DSGVTQTPKHLITATGQRVTLRCSPRSGDLSVYWYQQSLDQGLQFLIQYYNGEERAKGNILERFSAQQFPDLHSELNLSSLELGDSALYFCASSGIRGVGYTFGSGTRLTVV.

Concerning this clone itself: An end of the junction does not agree with germline; a read error may underlie this. The genes are TRBV7-2 and TRBJ2-5; 8 nucleotides align to TRBD2. Per germline, CDR1 SGHTA and CDR2 FQGNSA. The CDR3 spans 13 residues. CDR3 in DNA: TGTGCCAGCAGTTTAGCGGGACGGGAGACCCAGTACTTC. The encoded protein is CASSLAGRETQYF.

The gene calls are TRBV5-1 and TRBJ1-1; no reliable D call. V was pared by 2 bases and J by 1 base, with 6 bases between. The CDR3 has 13 amino acids. Germline V gene data show CDR1 as SGHRS and CDR2 as YFSETQ. The CDR3 nucleotides are TGCGCCAGCAGCTTCGCAGGGAACACTGAAGCTTTCTTT. This sequence encodes CASSFAGNTEAFF.

This clone was seen ten or more times. This chain links TRBV7-8 with TRBJ2-2, with 9 bases matching TRBD2. With 5 bases clipped from V and 0 bases from J, the junction kept 4 bases outside the gene matches. The CDR3 runs to 16 residues. Per germline, CDR1 SGHVS and CDR2 FQNEAQ. The CDR3 spells CASSKTSGSNTGELFF. The CDR3 DNA reads TGTGCCAGCAGCAAAACTAGCGGGTCGAACACCGGGGAGCTGTTTTTT. Combining the CDR3 with reference TRBV7-8 and TRBJ2-2 gives the whole variable domain GAGVSQSPRYKVAKRGQDVALRCDPISGHVSLFWYQQALGQGPEFLTYFQNEAQLDKSGLPSDRFFAERPEGSVSTLKIQRTQQEDSAVYLCASSKTSGSNTGELFFGEGSRLTVL.

A single count supports this clone. This rearrangement joins TRBV15 to TRBJ2-7; possible D gene TRBD1, 6 bases. CDR3 length: 14 amino acids. V dropped 1 base and J dropped 4 bases, with 11 bases sitting between them. The germline gives CDR1 LNHNV, CDR2 YYDKDF (reference sequence). The CDR3 here is CATSRAGQFYEQYF. The CDR3 bases are TGTGCCACCAGCAGAGCGGGACAATTTTACGAGCAGTACTTC.

The chain is built from TRBV15 and TRBJ1-4; 10 nucleotides align to TRBD1. The CDR3 extends over 20 amino acids. Per germline, CDR1 LNHNV and CDR2 YYDKDF (reference sequence). With 3 bases clipped from V and 3 bases from J, the junction kept 16 bases outside the gene matches. CDR3: CATSSRGGFGTGDPNEKLFF. The DNA for the CDR3 is TGTGCCACCAGCAGCAGAGGGGGTTTCGGGACAGGGGACCCTAATGAAAAACTGTTTTTT. Variable domain in full (rest from reference TRBV15 and TRBJ1-4): DAMVIQNPRYQVTQFGKPVTLSCSQTLNHNVMYWYQQKSSQAPKLLFHYYDKDFNNEADTPDNFQSRRPNTSFCFLDIRSPGLGDTAMYLCATSSRGGFGTGDPNEKLFFGSGTQLSVL.

The CDR3 region is CASSQPTGSSGANVLTF. The CDR3 DNA sequence: TGCGCCAGCAGCCAGCCGACAGGGTCGTCTGGGGCCAACGTCCTGACTTTC. This chain links TRBV4-1 with TRBJ2-6; 7 nucleotides agree with TRBD1. This CDR3 has 17 residues. Germline trimming cut 3 bases from V and 1 base from J; bases unmatched to any gene: 6. In germline, CDR1 is MGHRA, CDR2 YSYEKL.

The gene calls are TRBV30 and TRBJ1-1; D not resolved. Trimming cost V 6 bases and J 0 bases, with 11 bases left between them. The germline V gene encodes CDR1 GTSNPN and CDR2 SVGIG (reference sequence). This CDR3 is built from 13 residues. This CDR3 is CACREALNTEAFF. The CDR3 region has the DNA TGTGCCTGCCGAGAAGCCTTGAACACTGAAGCTTTCTTT.

This chain uses TRBV5-1 with TRBJ2-3; tentative D call: TRBD2 (6 bases). Per germline, CDR1 SGHRS and CDR2 YFSETQ. V was cut by 5 bases and J by 1 base, with 11 bases left in between. The CDR3 runs to 14 residues. CDR3 coding DNA: TGCGCCAGCAGGGAGGGCCCGGGCACAGATACGCAGTATTTT. It specifies CASREGPGTDTQYF.

This chain uses TRBV5-6 with TRBJ2-3; TRBD2 matches at 13 bases. Trimming at V came to 4 bases and at J to 3 bases, leaving 8 bases not matched to a gene. The CDR3 sequence is 17 residues long. Germline loops: CDR1 SGHDT, CDR2 YYEEEE. The CDR3 here is CASSPGLAGVRTDTQYF. In DNA, the CDR3 is TGTGCCAGCAGCCCCGGACTAGCGGGAGTAAGAACAGATACGCAGTATTTT.

The J gene is TRBJ1-1, the V gene TRBV18; D is unclear. The V gene lost 6 bases and the J gene lost 3 bases, with 11 bases spanning the gap. The CDR3 runs to 13 residues. Germline V gene lookup returns CDR1 KGHSH and CDR2 LQKENI. The DNA for the CDR3 is TGTGCCAGCTCTGCAACGGCAGACACTGAAGCTTTCTTT. This encodes CASSATADTEAFF.

The chain carries TRBV21-1 and TRBJ2-3; the DNA was not compared with TRBD1, the D call given in the table. TRBV21-1 is designated a pseudogene. The CDR3 runs to 14 residues. The CDR3: CASSSRTFTDTQYF. The CDR3 DNA reads TGTGCCAGCAGCTCGAGGACATTCACAGATACGCAGTATTTT.

The J gene is TRBJ1-5, the V gene TRBV5-4; D uncertain. The length of the CDR3 is 15 residues. Germline V CDR1 and CDR2: SGHNT, YYREEE (reference sequence). V lost 7 bases and J 2 bases, leaving 16 bases between the germline ends. In DNA, the CDR3 is TGTGCCAGCTCGCTGGGCCCGCGGGGCAATCAGCCCCAGCATTTT. As protein: CASSLGPRGNQPQHF.

The chain combines TRBV27 with TRBJ2-7; 11 bases match TRBD1. Unmatched junction bases numbered 16, after V lost 6 bases and J lost 6 bases. The CDR3 covers 17 residues. CDR1 MNHEY and CDR2 SMNVEV come from the germline V gene (reference sequence). Here the CDR3 reads CASRPGQGVLRTSEQYF. The CDR3 region has the DNA TGTGCCAGCAGACCGGGACAGGGGGTTTTAAGAACCAGCGAGCAGTACTTC.

The J gene is TRBJ2-3, the V gene TRBV5-4; a weak D match, TRBD2 (6 bases). The CDR3 runs to 13 residues. Trimming took 6 bases from V and 6 from J, leaving 14 bases between them. The germline gives CDR1 SGHNT, CDR2 YYREEE (reference sequence). The CDR3 nucleotides are TGTGCCAGCAACGCGGGGTTGGGGGATACGCAGTATTTT. As protein: CASNAGLGDTQYF.

This clone was picked up one time. The chain combines TRBV2 with TRBJ1-4; TRBD1 matches 7 bases. This CDR3 contains 12 residues. CDR1 and CDR2 (germline): SNHLY, FYNNEI. J lost 8 bases, V lost 6 bases, and 3 bases had no gene match. This CDR3 is CASRSTGEKLFF. The CDR3 DNA is TGTGCCAGCAGGTCGACAGGGGAAAAACTGTTTTTT.

The chain uses TRBV5-4 and TRBJ1-3, with D hard to call. Germline values: CDR1 SGHNT, CDR2 YYREEE (reference sequence). The CDR3 is 15 amino acids. Trimming shortened V by 4 bases and J by 0 bases, and 11 bases separated the two germline ends. The CDR3: CASSPAGNSGNTIYF. CDR3 bases: TGTGCCAGCAGCCCCGCGGGCAACTCTGGAAACACCATATATTTT.

This CDR3 reads CASRTRLAGDNEQFF. Written as DNA, the CDR3 is TGTGCCAGCAGGACGAGACTAGCGGGCGACAATGAGCAGTTCTTC. This chain connects TRBV2 to TRBJ2-1; 10 nucleotides align to TRBD2. The CDR3 contains 15 residues. Germline-derived CDR1 and CDR2 are SNHLY and FYNNEI. V dropped 6 bases and J dropped 5; count of bases not matched to a gene: 7.

This sequence joins TRBV6-5 and TRBJ1-2; D ambiguous. Germline loops: CDR1 MNHEY, CDR2 SVGAGI. This CDR3 has 11 amino acids. The V gene lost 2 bases and the J gene lost 5 bases, with 3 bases spanning the gap. The CDR3 here is CASSYTYGYTF. The CDR3 coding sequence is TGTGCCAGCAGTTACACGTATGGCTACACCTTC.

This rearrangement joins TRBV28 to TRBJ2-7; D remains ambiguous. Trimming removed 10 bases at V and 4 bases at J, with 17 bases between. CDR1 and CDR2 from the germline V gene are MDHEN and SYDVKM. This CDR3 region has 13 residues. CDR3 residues: CATLDSSAYEQYF. The CDR3 DNA is TGTGCCACCCTAGATAGTTCGGCATACGAGCAGTACTTC.

The chain employs TRBV5-4 and TRBJ1-5, with D unresolved. Trimming stripped 4 bases from V and 5 bases from J, with 10 bases between. The CDR3 is 13 residues long. From germline, CDR1 is SGHNT and CDR2 YYREEE (reference sequence). CDR3 DNA: TGTGCCAGCAGCCCCAACGTCGATCAGCCCCAGCATTTT. Translating gives CASSPNVDQPQHF. Variable domain in full (rest from reference TRBV5-4 and TRBJ1-5): ETGVTQSPTHLIKTRGQQVTLRCSSQSGHNTVSWYQQALGQGPQFIFQYYREEENGRGNFPPRFSGLQFPNYSSELNVNALELDDSALYLCASSPNVDQPQHFGDGTRLSIL.

The chain links TRBV29-1 to TRBJ1-2; perhaps TRBD1 as D (6 bases). V was pared by 7 bases and J by 8 bases, with 17 bases between. There are 12 residues in the CDR3. Germline values: CDR1 SQVTM, CDR2 ANQGSEA. The CDR3 here is CSAMDHRVGYTF. For the CDR3, the DNA is TGCAGCGCCATGGATCACAGGGTGGGCTACACCTTC.

V usage is TRBV25-1 and J usage is TRBJ2-5; 10 bases are shared with TRBD1. The J call may not be correct, given that the DNA end is closer to TRBJ2-7. This CDR3 has 17 amino acids. From germline, CDR1 is MGHDK and CDR2 SYGVNS. This CDR3 reads CASSEMGTGEISYEQYF. The CDR3 bases are TGTGCCAGCAGTGAAATGGGGACAGGGGAAATAAGCTACGAGCAGTACTTC.

The genes are TRBV30 and TRBJ2-1; D unclear. Germline V CDR1 and CDR2: GTSNPN, SVGIG (reference sequence). With 3 bases removed from V and 4 bases from J, the gap between germline ends came to 10 bases. The CDR3 is 13 amino acids. CDR3 DNA: TGTGCCTGGAGAAGGATAGGATACAATGAGCAGTTCTTC. Protein product: CAWRRIGYNEQFF.

This clone appeared a few times. J is TRBJ1-4 and V is TRBV19; D gene uncertain. The germline V gene has CDR1 LNHDA and CDR2 SQIVND (reference sequence). Trimming took off 3 bases at V and 6 bases at J, with 5 bases between the two ends. CDR3 length: 12 amino acids. The CDR3 sequence: CASSIADEKLFF. CDR3 nucleotides: TGTGCCAGTAGTATCGCCGATGAAAAACTGTTTTTT.

This sequence joins TRBV28 and TRBJ2-1; TRBD2 matches 9 bases. The J segment lost 4 bases and the V segment lost 6 bases, leaving 7 bases of the junction unmatched. The CDR3 contains 15 residues. CDR1 MDHEN and CDR2 SYDVKM come from the germline V gene. For the CDR3, the DNA is TGTGCCAGCAGAACAGGACTAGCGTCTTACAATGAGCAGTTCTTC. Its protein is CASRTGLASYNEQFF. Together with reference TRBV28 and TRBJ2-1, the CDR3 gives the full variable domain: DVKVTQSSRYLVKRTGEKVFLECVQDMDHENMFWYRQDPGLGLRLIYFSYDVKMKEKGDIPEGYSVSREKKERFSLILESASTNQTSMYLCASRTGLASYNEQFFGPGTRLTVL.